This TCR beta chain was identified in a study of T cell responses to AZD1222 COVID-19 vaccine. Study-level findings and limits: Clonal diversity may have been underestimated in mostly white British donors.

Assay: immunoSEQ multiplex PCR; the TCRdb copy retains only in-frame clones and omits some. Of 150,000 to 250,000 clones listed, 91% were seen once; the top ten hold approximately 3.7%. Of note for this clone: Its antigen remains unknown.

This CDR3 comprises 14 residues. Germline CDR1 reads MGHRA; CDR2 reads YSYEKL. V lost 0 bases and J 12 bases, leaving 15 bases between the germline ends. The chain employs TRBV4-1 and TRBJ2-1, with D hard to call. The specimen comprised peripheral blood, sampled 28 days after the second AZD1222 dose. The source is an adult who received the AZD1222 COVID-19 vaccine. This chain's CDR3 is CASSQDRRASLQFF. The CDR3 nucleotides read TGCGCCAGCAGCCAAGATCGGAGAGCTTCTTTGCAGTTCTTC.